A selection of T cell receptor beta chains follows, all from one sample in a study of regulatory T cells in long-lasting Graves disease. TCRdb re-derived calls from the multiplex PCR reads in MiXCR, one entry per CDR3 protein. The top ten hold roughly 20% of the sample, which has 350,000 to 450,000 distinct CDR3 sequences, more than 20% seen once. This sample comprised peripheral blood mononuclear cells (PBMCs), obtained when the disease was refractory, from a patient treated with antithyroid drugs. The source is a female donor with Graves disease. Both conserved end residues are part of each CDR3. The D gene is left open where the match is weak. The listing skips clone size in some rows; elsewhere it reads once, few, many or a size class.

TRBV12-3/TRBV12-4	TRBJ1-5	-	few	TGTGCCAGCAGTGATATCAGGGACTATGGTCAGCCCCAGCATTTT	CASSDIRDYGQPQHF
TRBV18	TRBJ1-2	TRBD1	many	TGTGCCAGCTCACCCGGGACAGGGGGTAACGGCTACACCTTC	CASSPGTGGNGYTF
TRBV2	TRBJ2-1	-	-	TGTGCCAGCAGTGGCACCAAGACCTACAATGAGCAGTTCTTC	CASSGTKTYNEQFF
TRBV4-1	TRBJ1-3	TRBD1	-	TGCGCCAGCAGCCAGGGAGACGCCAGGGGGTACGGAAACACCATATATTTT	CASSQGDARGYGNTIYF
TRBV6-1	TRBJ1-5	-	many	TGTGCCAGCGGGACTGTGGCCCTCAATCAGCCCCAGCATTTT	CASGTVALNQPQHF
TRBV3-1	TRBJ1-2	-	many	TGTGCCAGCAGCCAAGCGGTAAACGGGGATGGCTACACCTTC	CASSQAVNGDGYTF
TRBV12-3/TRBV12-4	TRBJ2-7	TRBD1	many	TGTGCCAGCAGCCAGGCCGGGACAGACTACGAGCAGTACTTC	CASSQAGTDYEQYF
TRBV19	TRBJ1-1	-	once	TGTGCCAGTAGTAGATTTATGGGTACGAACACTGAAGCTTTCTTT	CASSRFMGTNTEAFF
TRBV12-3/TRBV12-4	TRBJ1-1	-	few	TGTGCCAGCAGTTTAAAGAGTGGGACGGAAGCTTTCTTT	CASSLKSGTEAFF
TRBV18	TRBJ2-3	TRBD1	-	TGTGCCAGCTCACCACGAACAGGGGGGTACACAGATACGCAGTATTTT	CASSPRTGGYTDTQYF
TRBV29-1	TRBJ2-7	-	-	TGCAGCGTTGAAAGAAACTACGAGCAGTACTTC	CSVERNYEQYF
TRBV2	TRBJ2-7	-	many	TGTGCCAGCAGGTCAGACGGAAGCTCCTACGAGCAGTACTTC	CASRSDGSSYEQYF
TRBV15	TRBJ2-1	TRBD1	many	TGTGCCACCAGGGACAGGGGTAGGAATGAGCAGTTCTTC	CATRDRGRNEQFF
TRBV7-8	TRBJ1-6	TRBD1	-	TGTGCCAGCAGCGTGACAGGGGGGATCTATAATTCACCCCTCCACTTT	CASSVTGGIYNSPLHF
TRBV28	TRBJ1-5	-	many	TGTGCCAGCAGCCAACCAGGGGCCAACGGGCCCCAGCATTTT	CASSQPGANGPQHF
TRBV7-2	TRBJ1-1	-	-	TGTGCCAGCAGCCAGTTTCTACAGGGTGAAGCTTTCTTT	CASSQFLQGEAFF
TRBV13	TRBJ2-2	-	-	TGTGCCAGCAGCTTATCGCGAGGGGCGAACACCGGGGAGCTGTTTTTT	CASSLSRGANTGELFF
TRBV12-3/TRBV12-4	TRBJ2-1	-	few	TGTGCCAGCAGTTTAGGGGGTAGCAGAGGGGACAATGAGCAGTTCTTC	CASSLGGSRGDNEQFF
TRBV2	TRBJ1-4	-	-	TGCGCCAGCAGCCAAGGCTCCGGGGCGGGTAATGAAAAACTGTTTTTT	CASSQGSGAGNEKLFF
TRBV15	TRBJ2-7	TRBD1	many	TGTGCCACCAGCAGAGATGGGACAGTAAGCTCCTACGAGCAGTACTTC	CATSRDGTVSSYEQYF
TRBV18	TRBJ1-2	TRBD1	-	TGTGCCAGCTCACCGACAGGGGCGGGCTATGGCTACACCTTC	CASSPTGAGYGYTF
TRBV6-5	TRBJ2-5	TRBD2	many	TGTGCCAGCAGTTACTTGGGACTACTCCAAGAGACCCAGTACTTC	CASSYLGLLQETQYF
TRBV30	TRBJ1-1	-	many	TGTGCCTGGCAGTCAGGGTTTGGGAACACTGAAGCTTTCTTT	CAWQSGFGNTEAFF
TRBV7-9	TRBJ2-7	-	many	TGTGCCAGCAGCTCCGACACCTCCTACGAGCAGTACTTC	CASSSDTSYEQYF
TRBV4-3	TRBJ1-5	-	-	TGCGCCAGCAGCCAAGACAGGGCAGGGATTAATCAGCCCCAGCATTTT	CASSQDRAGINQPQHF
TRBV6-5	TRBJ2-7	-	few	TGTGCCAGCAGTTACCTGGGACTGGGGAACTCCTACGAGCAGTACTTC	CASSYLGLGNSYEQYF
TRBV20-1	TRBJ1-1	-	few	TGCAGTGCTAGAGATAAGAGACGAGGAAACACTGAAGCTTTCTTT	CSARDKRRGNTEAFF
TRBV15	TRBJ1-4	-	many	TGTGCCACCAGCAGAGAGGGCGGTTTGGGTGAAAAACTGTTTTTT	CATSREGGLGEKLFF
TRBV6-1	TRBJ2-1	TRBD2	-	TGTACCAGCAACTCCGGCCTAGCGGGACCCCTTAATGAGCAGTTCTTC	CTSNSGLAGPLNEQFF
TRBV11-2	TRBJ2-3	-	-	TGTGCCAGCAGCCTGCGACCTGCGGGCACAGATACGCAGTATTTT	CASSLRPAGTDTQYF
TRBV28	TRBJ1-1	-	many	TGTGCCAGCAGTTCTCCGGGAGCGAACACTGAAGCTTTCTTT	CASSSPGANTEAFF
TRBV7-9	TRBJ1-1	TRBD1	-	TGTGCCAGCAGCCCGGGACAGGCCGGGTACGAAGCTTTCTTT	CASSPGQAGYEAFF
TRBV3-1	TRBJ1-2	-	many	TGTGCCAGCAGCCGTGGGACAATCTATGGCTACACCTTC	CASSRGTIYGYTF
TRBV5-1	TRBJ1-5	-	few	TGCGCCAGCAGCTTGGAGAAGGAACATAGCAATCAGCCCCAGCATTTT	CASSLEKEHSNQPQHF
TRBV20-1	TRBJ1-4	TRBD1	-	TGCAGTGCTAGAGGGACAGGGGGCATTAATGAAAAACTGTTTTTT	CSARGTGGINEKLFF
TRBV29-1	TRBJ1-1	-	-	TGCAGCGCGGGGGGAGGGTCAGGGTTTACTGAAGCTTTCTTT	CSAGGGSGFTEAFF
TRBV5-6	TRBJ2-5	-	-	TGTGCCAGCAGCGAGGGATGGAGAACCCAGTACTTC	CASSEGWRTQYF
TRBV20-1	TRBJ2-7	TRBD2	many	TGCAGTGCTAGTAGGACTAGCGGAGCCTACGAGCAGTACTTC	CSASRTSGAYEQYF
TRBV6-2/TRBV6-3	TRBJ2-7	-	few	TGTGCCAGCAGGGGGACGACCAGCTACGAGCAGTACTTC	CASRGTTSYEQYF
TRBV20-1	TRBJ1-2	-	many	TGCAGTGCTGCGGCGGCACCGCGGGAACCCTATGGCTACACCTTC	CSAAAAPREPYGYTF
TRBV28	TRBJ2-7	TRBD1	many	TGTGCCAGCAGTTCCCGGACAGGCGGAACTCTCGAGCAGTACTTC	CASSSRTGGTLEQYF
TRBV28	TRBJ1-1	TRBD1	many	TGTGCCAGCAGCTCGACAGGGACGAACACTGAAGCTTTCTTT	CASSSTGTNTEAFF
TRBV2	TRBJ1-2	-	many	TGTGCCAGCAGTGAAACAGGAAGCCCGTATGGCTACACCTTC	CASSETGSPYGYTF
TRBV19	TRBJ1-5	TRBD1	few	TGTGCCAGTAGAGACAGGGGGATATTGACGAGCAATCAGCCCCAGCATTTT	CASRDRGILTSNQPQHF
TRBV30	TRBJ2-5	TRBD2	-	TGTGCCTGGAGTAACGGACTAGCGGGAGAGACCCAGTACTTC	CAWSNGLAGETQYF
TRBV27	TRBJ1-3	-	-	TGTGCCAGCAGTTTCTCACAGGACTCTGGAAACACCATATATTTT	CASSFSQDSGNTIYF
TRBV20-1	TRBJ1-5	TRBD1	many	TGCAGTGCTAGAGATCAGGGGGATCAGCCCCAGCATTTT	CSARDQGDQPQHF
TRBV2	TRBJ2-3	-	-	TGTGCCAGCAGGGCTATTCGCACAGATACGCAGTATTTT	CASRAIRTDTQYF
TRBV7-9	TRBJ2-4	TRBD1	-	TGTGCCAGCAGCCATCCCCCCGGGACAGATCAAAACATTCAGTACTTC	CASSHPPGTDQNIQYF
TRBV14	TRBJ2-7	-	many	TGTGCCAGCAGCGGCTCGGGGCGGTCCTACGAGCAGTACTTC	CASSGSGRSYEQYF
TRBV25-1	TRBJ2-2	-	many	TGTGCCAGCAGTGAAGAGGCTTTTGGGGGAGTAACCGGGGAGCTGTTTTTT	CASSEEAFGGVTGELFF
TRBV20-1	TRBJ2-2	-	-	TGCAGTGCTAGAGATAAACGACTCCCAGCGGGGGAGCTGTTTTTT	CSARDKRLPAGELFF
TRBV30	TRBJ1-5	-	-	TGTGCCTGGAGTGTACGGGGGGCCAGCAATCAGCCCCAGCATTTT	CAWSVRGASNQPQHF